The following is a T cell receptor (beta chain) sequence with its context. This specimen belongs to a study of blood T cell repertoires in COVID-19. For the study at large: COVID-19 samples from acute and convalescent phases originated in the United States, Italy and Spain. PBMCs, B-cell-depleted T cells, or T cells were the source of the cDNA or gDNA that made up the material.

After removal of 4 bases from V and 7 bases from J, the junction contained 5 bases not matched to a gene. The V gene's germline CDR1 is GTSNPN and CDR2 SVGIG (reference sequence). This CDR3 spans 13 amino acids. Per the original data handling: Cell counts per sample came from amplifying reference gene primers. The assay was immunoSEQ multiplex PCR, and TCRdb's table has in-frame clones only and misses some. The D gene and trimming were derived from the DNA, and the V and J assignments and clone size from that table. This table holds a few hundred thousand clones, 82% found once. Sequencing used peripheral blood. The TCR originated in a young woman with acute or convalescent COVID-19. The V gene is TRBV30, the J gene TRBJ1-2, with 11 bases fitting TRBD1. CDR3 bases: TGTGCCTGGAAGGACAGGGGGCGCCTTGGCTACACCTTC. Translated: CAWKDRGRLGYTF. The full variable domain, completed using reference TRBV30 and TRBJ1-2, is SQTIHQWPATLVQPVGSPLSLECTVEGTSNPNLYWYRQAAGRGLQLLFYSVGIGQISSEVPQNLSASRPQDRQFILSSKKLLLSDSGFYLCAWKDRGRLGYTFGSGTRLTVV.